This T cell receptor (beta chain) was recorded in a study of blood T cell repertoires in COVID-19. Looking at the study overall: The study drew acute and convalescent COVID-19 samples from the United States, Italy and Spain.

Produced via immunoSEQ multiplex PCR; TCRdb's table is partial and in-frame only. The repertoire includes tens of thousands of clones, about 89% of them detected once, and 15% to 20% sits in the top ten. The CDR3 has 15 amino acids. Germline lookup yields CDR1 LGHDT and CDR2 YNNKEL (reference sequence). V lost 0 bases, J lost 2 bases, and 10 bases lay in between. Sequencing was performed on peripheral blood. This sequence joins TRBV3-1 (or the pseudogene TRBV3-2) and TRBJ1-1; D possibly corresponds to TRBD1 (5 bases). This TCR derives from a man in his sixties with active or convalescent COVID-19. CDR3 nucleotides: TGTGCCAGCAGCCAAGAAGGGACTGTAAACACTGAAGCTTTCTTT. It is translated as CASSQEGTVNTEAFF.